This is a list of T cell receptor beta chains from one sample in a study of cytomegalovirus exposure and HLA in healthy donors. This table comes from immunoSEQ multiplex PCR, and its TCRdb copy is limited to in-frame clones, with some not included. The data show 250,000 to 350,000 clones, more than 80% seen once. The sequenced material came from PBMCs. The receptors were gathered from a young woman in good health and CMV-seronegative. Each CDR3 is given with its conserved first and last residue. Fields, in order: J gene, D gene, clone size, V gene, CDR3 protein, CDR3 DNA. The D gene is left open where the match is weak. Part of the rows lack a size; the others show once, few, many or a class for expanded clones.

TRBJ1-5 | TRBD1 | . | TRBV2 | CASSKDRGSNQPQHF | TGTGCCAGCAGTAAGGACAGGGGTAGCAATCAGCCCCAGCATTTT
TRBJ2-3 | . | . | TRBV5-4 | CASSLGTDSTDTQYF | TGTGCCAGCAGCTTGGGGACAGATAGCACAGATACGCAGTATTTT
TRBJ2-7 | TRBD2 | . | TRBV10-3 | CAISESWTSDSYEQYF | TGTGCCATCAGTGAGTCGTGGACTAGCGACTCCTACGAGCAGTACTTC
TRBJ1-5 | . | . | TRBV23-1 | CASSQRKGWRDQPQHF | TGCGCCAGCAGTCAAAGAAAGGGATGGAGGGATCAGCCCCAGCATTTT
TRBJ2-7 | TRBD2 | . | TRBV11-2 | CASSRLLGLAEGGYEQYF | TGTGCCAGCAGCCGACTCCTAGGACTAGCCGAGGGGGGCTACGAGCAGTACTTC
TRBJ1-1 | TRBD1 | once | TRBV6-1 | CASRDGDRVHEAFF | TGTGCCAGCAGAGATGGAGACAGGGTTCATGAAGCTTTCTTT
TRBJ1-2 | . | . | TRBV6-5 | CASSVENYGYTF | TGTGCCAGCAGTGTAGAGAACTATGGCTACACCTTC
TRBJ2-3 | . | . | TRBV9 | CASSVGRGLSTDTQYF | TGTGCCAGCAGCGTAGGGCGGGGGCTTAGCACAGATACGCAGTATTTT
TRBJ1-2 | TRBD1 | . | TRBV5-4 | CASSFMTGANYGYTF | TGTGCCAGCAGCTTTATGACAGGGGCTAACTATGGCTACACCTTC
TRBJ1-2 | TRBD1 | . | TRBV7-3 | CASSPSDRVYGYTF | TGTGCCAGCAGCCCTTCTGACAGGGTCTATGGCTACACCTTC
TRBJ2-7 | . | . | TRBV7-2 | CASSSRNPSYEQYF | TGTGCCAGCAGCTCCAGGAACCCTTCCTACGAGCAGTACTTC
TRBJ1-1 | . | . | TRBV7-9 | CASSLSLNTEAFF | TGTGCCAGCAGCCTTAGCCTGAACACTGAAGCTTTCTTT
TRBJ1-3 | TRBD1 | . | TRBV4-3 | CASSQGQGNTIYF | TGCGCCAGCAGCCAGGGACAGGGCAACACCATATATTTT
TRBJ1-2 | . | . | TRBV7-9 | CASSLDSSLYGYTF | TGTGCCAGCAGCTTAGACAGCTCATTGTATGGCTACACCTTC
TRBJ2-1 | . | . | TRBV19 | CASSISGSSYNEQFF | TGTGCCAGTAGTATTTCGGGGAGCTCCTACAATGAGCAGTTCTTC
TRBJ2-7 | . | . | TRBV10-1 | CASSFLAWPSYEQYF | TGCGCCAGCAGCTTCCTAGCGTGGCCGTCCTACGAGCAGTACTTC
TRBJ2-7 | . | . | TRBV4-3 | CASSQDFDSAYEQYF | TGCGCCAGCAGCCAAGACTTCGACTCCGCCTACGAGCAGTACTTC
TRBJ1-4 | TRBD1 | . | TRBV6-6 | CASSYTRGSEKLFF | TGTGCCAGCAGTTACACCAGGGGGTCTGAAAAACTGTTTTTT
TRBJ2-7 | TRBD1 | . | TRBV6-6 | CASSYSDRGTYEQYF | TGTGCCAGCAGTTACTCCGACAGGGGCACCTACGAGCAGTACTTC
TRBJ2-7 | TRBD1 | . | TRBV7-2 | CASSPGQVPTYEQYF | TGTGCCAGCAGCCCTGGACAGGTTCCTACCTACGAGCAGTACTTC
TRBJ2-2 | TRBD2 | . | TRBV7-2 | CASSLLAGAPGELFF | TGTGCCAGCAGCTTACTAGCGGGAGCCCCCGGGGAGCTGTTTTTT
TRBJ1-1 | TRBD1 | . | TRBV5-6 | CASSLGTGGLDTEAFF | TGTGCCAGCAGCTTGGGCACAGGGGGATTGGACACTGAAGCTTTCTTT
TRBJ1-4 | . | . | TRBV10-3 | CAISDFVREKLFF | TGTGCCATCAGTGATTTTGTGAGAGAAAAACTGTTTTTT
TRBJ1-2 | . | . | TRBV29-1 | CSVGETANYGYTF | TGCAGCGTTGGTGAGACAGCTAACTATGGCTACACCTTC
TRBJ2-3 | TRBD1 | . | TRBV4-3 | CASSPIAPGQGASTDTQYF | TGCGCCAGCAGCCCAATCGCCCCCGGACAGGGGGCTAGTACAGATACGCAGTATTTT
TRBJ1-1 | . | . | TRBV28 | CASSSYSLNTEAFF | TGTGCCAGCAGTTCCTACAGCTTGAACACTGAAGCTTTCTTT
TRBJ2-3 | . | . | TRBV29-1 | CSVARDVTGDTQYF | TGCAGCGTTGCACGGGACGTGACAGGTGATACGCAGTATTTT
TRBJ2-2 | TRBD2 | . | TRBV5-1 | CASSPYTTSGRITGELFF | TGCGCCAGCAGCCCCTATACGACTAGCGGGAGGATCACCGGGGAGCTGTTTTTT
TRBJ2-3 | . | . | TRBV4-3 | CASSQAGGSSDTQYF | TGCGCCAGCAGCCAAGCTGGGGGGAGCTCAGATACGCAGTATTTT
TRBJ2-7 | . | few | TRBV7-2 | CASSTGSSQIYEQYF | TGTGCCAGCAGCACGGGGTCCTCACAGATTTACGAGCAGTACTTC
TRBJ1-4 | . | once | TRBV10-1 | CASSDLRTVSNEKLFF | TGCGCCAGCAGTGACCTACGGACTGTTTCCAATGAAAAACTGTTTTTT
TRBJ1-4 | . | . | TRBV10-3 | CAISGRADEKLFF | TGTGCCATCAGTGGCAGGGCTGATGAAAAACTGTTTTTT
TRBJ1-2 | TRBD1 | . | TRBV25-1 | CASSVGQGGGYTF | TGTGCCAGCAGTGTTGGACAGGGGGGCGGCTACACCTTC
TRBJ2-7 | TRBD1 | . | TRBV19 | CASSIQGTGGFGEQYF | TGTGCCAGTAGTATTCAGGGGACAGGGGGCTTTGGCGAGCAGTACTTC
TRBJ2-5 | . | . | TRBV13 | CASSLGQGQETQYF | TGTGCCAGCAGCTTAGGACAGGGCCAAGAGACCCAGTACTTC
TRBJ2-4 | TRBD1 | . | TRBV2 | CASSYTGGEDIQYF | TGTGCCAGCAGTTACACAGGGGGCGAGGACATTCAGTACTTC
TRBJ2-1 | TRBD1 | . | TRBV5-8 | CASSSQGRHNEQFF | TGTGCCAGCAGCTCACAGGGGCGACACAATGAGCAGTTCTTC
TRBJ1-1 | TRBD1 | . | TRBV11-2 | CASSLARTGGTEAFF | TGTGCCAGCAGCTTAGCCCGGACAGGGGGCACTGAAGCTTTCTTT
TRBJ1-2 | . | once | TRBV5-1 | CASSTERGDYGYTF | TGCGCCAGCAGCACCGAGCGGGGGGACTATGGCTACACCTTC
TRBJ2-7 | . | . | TRBV19 | CASSIGQGEQYF | TGTGCCAGTAGTATTGGGCAGGGCGAGCAGTACTTC
TRBJ2-7 | . | . | TRBV5-1 | CASSLEAGKYEQYF | TGCGCCAGCAGCCTTGAGGCCGGGAAGTACGAGCAGTACTTC